The rows below give T cell receptor beta chains drawn from one sample of a study of cytomegalovirus exposure and HLA in healthy donors. Assay: immunoSEQ multiplex PCR; the TCRdb copy retains only in-frame clones and omits some. The table shows about 180,000 clones, with 75% to 90% occurring only once. What was sequenced was PBMCs. These receptors came from a boy aged 2-9 years in good health and CMV-seronegative. Both conserved end residues are part of each CDR3. D genes are given only for firm matches. Clone sizes are given selectively: once, few, many, or a class where the clone is expanded.

j_call d_call cdr3_length v_call clone_size cdr3_aa cdr3_nt
TRBJ1-1 - 17 TRBV18 - CASSPRGGVSMNTEAFF TGTGCCAGCTCACCCCGAGGGGGGGTTTCGATGAACACTGAAGCTTTCTTT
TRBJ1-5 - 12 TRBV7-8 - CASSRSGQPQHF TGTGCCAGCAGTAGGTCGGGGCAGCCCCAGCATTTT
TRBJ2-2 - 15 TRBV11-1 - CASSFDGRNTGELFF TGTGCCAGCAGCTTCGACGGGAGAAACACCGGGGAGCTGTTTTTT
TRBJ2-7 TRBD1 17 TRBV7-2 - CASSLGRGTGDAYEQYF TGTGCCAGCAGCTTAGGTAGGGGGACAGGGGATGCCTACGAGCAGTACTTC
TRBJ2-7 TRBD1 14 TRBV27 - CASSPRDRFWEQYF TGTGCCAGCAGTCCCCGGGACAGGTTTTGGGAGCAGTACTTC
TRBJ2-5 - 16 TRBV27 few CASTPLIGLAKETQYF TGTGCCAGCACCCCCCTTATCGGGCTAGCGAAAGAGACCCAGTACTTC
TRBJ2-7 TRBD2 16 TRBV18 - CASSPPSGGLRYEQYF TGTGCCAGCTCACCACCGAGCGGGGGACTCCGCTACGAGCAGTACTTC
TRBJ1-2 - 16 TRBV6-1 - CASSEGAWGGVYGYTF TGTGCCAGCAGTGAGGGCGCATGGGGCGGGGTATATGGCTACACCTTC
TRBJ1-1 TRBD1 13 TRBV29-1 - CSVAWDRVTEAFF TGCAGCGTCGCTTGGGACAGGGTGACTGAAGCTTTCTTT
TRBJ1-2 - 17 TRBV14 once CASSQEGEGTINYGYTF TGTGCCAGCAGCCAAGAGGGGGAGGGGACAATAAACTATGGCTACACCTTC
TRBJ2-3 TRBD2 16 TRBV14 - CASSQDGGTTMDTQYF TGTGCCAGCAGCCAAGATGGAGGGACTACCATGGATACGCAGTATTTT
TRBJ1-1 - 15 TRBV13 - CASSLRGVRNTEAFF TGTGCCAGCAGCTTAAGGGGTGTTAGGAACACTGAAGCTTTCTTT
TRBJ2-6 - 19 TRBV9 - CASSSGVWSMASGANVLTF TGTGCCAGCAGCTCAGGGGTGTGGTCGATGGCCTCTGGGGCCAACGTCCTGACTTTC
TRBJ2-1 TRBD2 15 TRBV19 - CASSTNLGTSGEQFF TGTGCCAGTAGCACGAATTTGGGGACTAGCGGGGAGCAGTTCTTC
TRBJ1-4 - 14 TRBV5-1 - CASSLRGGGEKLFF TGCGCCAGCAGCCTCCGAGGGGGAGGGGAAAAACTGTTTTTT
TRBJ1-2 TRBD1 14 TRBV19 few CATDASGTGGGYTF TGTGCCACCGATGCTTCCGGGACAGGGGGCGGCTACACCTTC
TRBJ1-6 - 14 TRBV30 - CAWSVRGDNSPLHF TGTGCCTGGAGTGTAAGGGGTGATAATTCACCCCTCCACTTT
TRBJ1-4 TRBD1 15 TRBV15 - CATSRGTAFNEKLFF TGTGCCACCAGCAGGGGGACAGCCTTCAATGAAAAACTGTTTTTT
TRBJ2-1 - 12 TRBV18 - CASSQRDLEQFF TGTGCCAGCTCACAACGGGACTTAGAGCAGTTCTTC
TRBJ1-2 - 15 TRBV7-2 - CASSLELGAWYGYTF TGTGCCAGCAGCTTAGAGCTAGGGGCCTGGTATGGCTACACCTTC